The sample holds a few counts of the clone carrying this T cell receptor beta chain. J was trimmed by 7 bases and V by 5 bases; bases with no gene match: 8. This CDR3 contains 15 residues. The germline gives CDR1 MNHEY, CDR2 SVGAGI. This sample stems from a study of blood T cell repertoires in COVID-19. Overall study: Acute-phase and convalescent COVID-19 samples originated in the United States, Italy and Spain.

Profiling relied on immunoSEQ multiplex PCR, and the TCRdb table lists in-frame clones only, not all of them. The sample has tens of thousands of clones, less than 85% seen once. V and J are TRBV6-5 and TRBJ1-6; 7 bases match TRBD1. The receptor was derived from a human donor in a cohort sampled during active COVID-19. The sample was peripheral blood. CDR3 DNA sequence: TGTGCCAGCAGTCGAACGGGACAGCAAAATTCACCCCTCCACTTT. Protein sequence: CASSRTGQQNSPLHF.